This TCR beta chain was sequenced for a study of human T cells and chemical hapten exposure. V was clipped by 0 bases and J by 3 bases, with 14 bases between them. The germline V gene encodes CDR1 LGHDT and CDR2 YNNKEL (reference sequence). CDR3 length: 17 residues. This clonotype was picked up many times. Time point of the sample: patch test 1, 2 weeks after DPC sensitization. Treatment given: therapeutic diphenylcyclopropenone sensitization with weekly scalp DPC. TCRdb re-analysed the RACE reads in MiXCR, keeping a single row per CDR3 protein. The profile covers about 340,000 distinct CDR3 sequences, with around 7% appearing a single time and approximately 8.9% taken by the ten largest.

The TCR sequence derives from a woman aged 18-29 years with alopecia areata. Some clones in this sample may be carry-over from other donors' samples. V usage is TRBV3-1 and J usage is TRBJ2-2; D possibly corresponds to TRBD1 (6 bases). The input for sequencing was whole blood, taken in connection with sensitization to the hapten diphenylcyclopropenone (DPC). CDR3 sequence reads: CASSQDAGRGDTGELFF. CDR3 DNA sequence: TGTGCCAGCAGCCAAGATGCTGGCAGGGGAGACACCGGGGAGCTGTTTTTT.